This TCR beta chain is drawn from a study of blood T cell repertoires in COVID-19. Study in general: Material from acute and convalescent COVID-19 was sourced from the United States, Italy and Spain.

This CDR3 has 12 residues. Germline V gene lookup returns CDR1 MDHEN and CDR2 SYDVKM. Trimming left V 10 bases short and J 10 bases short, with 19 bases between. In the original workflow: Amplification of reference gene primers provided the estimated nucleated cell counts. Assay used: immunoSEQ multiplex PCR; TCRdb lists only in-frame clones, some missing. The V and J calls and clone size were taken over from that table, and D and trimming were inferred from the DNA. This table has about 160,000 clones, over 70% appearing once. Individuals aged about 18 to 89 years were recruited from roughly 23 US areas. Participants' own reports of clinical history determined their cohort assignment.

The receptor's source is a woman in her 50s in a cohort exposed to, infected with or recovered from COVID-19 (not recorded which). Material: PBMCs or T cells enriched from blood (not recorded which). The V call is TRBV28, the J call TRBJ1-1; D may be TRBD1 (6 bases). This CDR3 is CAILGGGLGAFF. DNA for the CDR3: TGTGCCATTCTCGGCGGGGGCTTGGGAGCTTTCTTT.